This T cell receptor beta chain was observed in a study of cytomegalovirus exposure and HLA in healthy donors (dated by TCRdb to 2016 to 2017). The study in broad terms: According to a later analysis, one platform produced both the roughly 110 validation repertoires and the 670 or so repertoires of the first cohort. The study was designed to test whether signatures of past pathogen exposure could be identified by cataloging public T cell receptors. Along with the roughly 710-subject first cohort, a separate validation cohort of more than 90 different subjects was used. The study combined high-throughput TCR immunosequencing, statistical association of individual TCRs with disease status, and machine learning to predict cytomegalovirus infection status. The full study reports these points: All 120 or so repertoires were used to score co-occurrence in the validation cohort in a later analysis, because that analysis had no HLA typing for the cohort. While some public TCRs were present in many individuals, most TCR sequences turned up only very rarely across donors. In the study, about 150 TCR beta chains were listed as associated with cytomegalovirus. In both the original and validation cohorts, the classifier was reported to diagnose cytomegalovirus status with high specificity and sensitivity. Subsequent analysis determined that TCRs grouped into clusters in the first cohort also showed a tendency toward co-occurrence across the roughly 120 validation repertoires, and roughly 94% of cluster scores exceeded 0. In vitro tests confirmed that three of the cytomegalovirus-associated TCR beta chains recognize cytomegalovirus antigens. According to the authors, the approach could potentially be generalized to other disease states and immunological phenotypes.

The donors belonged to the validation cohort of about 120 subjects, which was separate from the roughly 670-subject first cohort. Reading from cysteine to phenylalanine, the CDR3 counts 15 amino acids. The entry retains the CDR3 DNA only, 45 bases that are in frame from base 1. V is pruned by 5 bases and J by 4 bases, leaving 8 bases of the junction without a gene match. The germline V gene specifies SGHTA as CDR1 and FQGNSA as CDR2. The library relied on the immunoSEQ multiplex PCR assay. In the source study's methods: A statistical classification framework was built for diagnosing cytomegalovirus status from the catalog of TCR beta chain sequences. The clones in this table, taken by TCRdb from immuneACCESS, are in-frame only. Not every clone is retained; where verified, under half of the shortfall comes from an unresolved V gene, and the cause of the rest is unknown. The V and J calls and clone size come from that table; D and trimming were worked out from the DNA. The sample contains 90,000 to 150,000 clones, about 85% of them found a single time. Clones ranked in the top ten supply about 4.2% of the sample.

Notes on this clone: The target of this receptor is not known. No base-level quality is on record; no much larger clone is a single base apart.

The sequenced material came from PBMCs. The chain employs TRBV7-2 and TRBJ2-7, and 10 junctional nucleotides match TRBD1. This receptor was obtained from a man aged 18 to 29 in good health and CMV-seropositive. The nucleotides read TGTGCCAGCAGCCCGGACAGGGGGGTGTCGTACGAGCAGTACTTC. This translates into CASSPDRGVSYEQYF.